Sequencing of this TCR beta chain was carried out in a study of cytotoxic CD8 clonotypes in ibrutinib-treated CLL. Assay: immunoSEQ multiplex PCR; the TCRdb copy retains only in-frame clones and omits some. The table includes more than 200,000 clones, roughly 74% detected once. The origin of this receptor is a human donor with chronic lymphocytic leukemia. Sample: PBMCs, taken after 24 months of ibrutinib treatment.

The CDR3 DNA reads TGTGCCAGCAGCTGGGGCGCAGCAGGGGCCAAAAACATTCAGTACTTC. Amino acids: CASSWGAAGAKNIQYF. V is TRBV7-9 and J is TRBJ2-4, with a possible D match to TRBD1 (5 bases). Germline values: CDR1 SEHNR, CDR2 FQNEAQ (reference sequence). The CDR3 loop spans 16 amino acids. Trimming took off 4 bases at V and 1 base at J, with 14 bases between the two ends.